Below are 4 T cell receptor beta chains sequenced from a single sample in a study of T cell responses to AZD1222 COVID-19 vaccine. Data came from immunoSEQ multiplex PCR; TCRdb stores just in-frame clones and leaves some out. The profile shows 95,000 to 150,000 clones, approximately 90% of them singletons. The specimen comprised peripheral blood, sampled on day 0 of MenACWY control vaccination. Every receptor here comes from an adult in good health.

The chain links TRBV4-1 to TRBJ2-2; TRBD1 might be the D (6 bases). The CDR3 sequence is 14 residues long. V was trimmed by 1 base and J by 13 bases, leaving 16 bases between them. CDR1 MGHRA and CDR2 YSYEKL come from the germline V gene. The DNA of the CDR3 is TGCGCCAGCAGCCAAGTAGGGACACGGACAAGGCTGTTTTTT. Its protein is CASSQVGTRTRLFF.

The chain combines TRBV4-3 with TRBJ2-3; D uncertain. Deletions cut 1 base from V and 2 bases from J, with 16 bases between. The CDR3 loop spans 17 amino acids. CDR1 LGHNA and CDR2 YSLEER come from the germline V gene. The DNA of the CDR3 is TGCGCCAGCAGCCAAGGCCCGGCAGCTCGTTCCACAGATACGCAGTATTTT. Its protein is CASSQGPAARSTDTQYF.

This chain links TRBV4-2 with TRBJ1-1; 7 nucleotides agree with TRBD1. The CDR3 consists of 16 residues. The V and J ends lost 0 bases and 4 bases, in that order; junction bases with no gene match: 8. The V gene's germline CDR1 is LGHNA and CDR2 YNFKEQ. Written as DNA, the CDR3 is TGTGCCAGCAGCCAAGATGTGTCAGGGGGTCTCACTGAAGCTTTCTTT. Translating it yields CASSQDVSGGLTEAFF.

This chain connects TRBV9 to TRBJ2-1; tentatively, D is TRBD1 or TRBD2 (7 bases each). Germline-derived CDR1 and CDR2 are SGDLS and YYNGEE. Trimming cost V 1 base and J 3 bases, with 14 bases left between them. The CDR3 is 16 amino acids. The CDR3 loop is CASSVRGDSNYNEQFF. The CDR3 DNA sequence: TGTGCCAGCAGCGTACGGGGGGACAGCAACTACAATGAGCAGTTCTTC.